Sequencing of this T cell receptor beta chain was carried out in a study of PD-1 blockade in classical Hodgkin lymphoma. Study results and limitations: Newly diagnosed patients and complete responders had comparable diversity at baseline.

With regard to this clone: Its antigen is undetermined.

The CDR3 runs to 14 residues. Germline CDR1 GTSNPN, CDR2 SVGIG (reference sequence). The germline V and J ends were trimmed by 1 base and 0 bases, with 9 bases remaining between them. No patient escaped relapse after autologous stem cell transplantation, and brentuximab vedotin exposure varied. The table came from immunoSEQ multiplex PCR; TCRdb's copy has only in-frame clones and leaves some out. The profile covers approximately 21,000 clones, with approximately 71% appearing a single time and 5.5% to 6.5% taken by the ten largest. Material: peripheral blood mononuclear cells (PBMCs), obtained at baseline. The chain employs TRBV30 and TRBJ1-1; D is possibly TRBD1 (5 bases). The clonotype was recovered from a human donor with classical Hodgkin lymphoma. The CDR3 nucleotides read TGTGCCTGGAGTGCTGACAGTCTGAACACTGAAGCTTTCTTT. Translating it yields CAWSADSLNTEAFF.